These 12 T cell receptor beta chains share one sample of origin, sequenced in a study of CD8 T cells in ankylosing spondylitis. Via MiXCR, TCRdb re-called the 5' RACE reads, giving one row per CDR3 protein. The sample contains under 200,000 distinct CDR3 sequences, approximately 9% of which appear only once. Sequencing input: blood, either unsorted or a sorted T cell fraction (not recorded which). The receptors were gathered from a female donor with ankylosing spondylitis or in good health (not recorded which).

CDR3 protein: CASRGTSGDTQYF. The CDR3 nucleotides read TGTGCCAGCAGAGGGACTAGCGGTGATACGCAGTATTTT. The rearrangement links TRBV3-1 to TRBJ2-3; the match to TRBD2 covers 11 bases. V trimming: 6 bases; J trimming: 6 bases; junction bases outside the gene matches: 2. CDR3 length: 13 residues. The germline gives CDR1 LGHDT, CDR2 YNNKEL (reference sequence).

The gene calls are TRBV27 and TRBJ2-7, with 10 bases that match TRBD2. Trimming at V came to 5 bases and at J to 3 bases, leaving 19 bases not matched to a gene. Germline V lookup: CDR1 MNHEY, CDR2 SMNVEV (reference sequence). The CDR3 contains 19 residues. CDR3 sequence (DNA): TGTGCCAGCAGTACGCCGACAGCGAGCGCTAGCGGGAGTGTCTACGAGCAGTACTTC. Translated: CASSTPTASASGSVYEQYF.

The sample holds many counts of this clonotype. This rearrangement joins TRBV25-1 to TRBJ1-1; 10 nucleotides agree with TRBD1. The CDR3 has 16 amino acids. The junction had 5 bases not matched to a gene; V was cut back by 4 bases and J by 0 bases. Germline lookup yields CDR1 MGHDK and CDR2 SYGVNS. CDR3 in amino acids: CASSVGTGELNTEAFF. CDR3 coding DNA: TGTGCCAGCAGTGTGGGGACAGGGGAACTGAACACTGAAGCTTTCTTT.

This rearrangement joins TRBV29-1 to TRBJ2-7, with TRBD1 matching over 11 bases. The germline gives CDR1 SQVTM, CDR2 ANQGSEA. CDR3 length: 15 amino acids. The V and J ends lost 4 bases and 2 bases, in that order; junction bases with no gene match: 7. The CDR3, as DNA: TGCAGCGTTGTTCCACGGGACAGGGGGACCTACGAGCAGTACTTC. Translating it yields CSVVPRDRGTYEQYF.

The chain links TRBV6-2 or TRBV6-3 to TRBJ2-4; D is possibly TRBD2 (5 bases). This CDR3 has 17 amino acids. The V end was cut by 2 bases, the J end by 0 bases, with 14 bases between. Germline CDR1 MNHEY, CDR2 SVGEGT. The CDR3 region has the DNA TGTGCCAGCAGTTACAGGGTGAGGGAGCCAGCCAAAAACATTCAGTACTTC. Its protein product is CASSYRVREPAKNIQYF.

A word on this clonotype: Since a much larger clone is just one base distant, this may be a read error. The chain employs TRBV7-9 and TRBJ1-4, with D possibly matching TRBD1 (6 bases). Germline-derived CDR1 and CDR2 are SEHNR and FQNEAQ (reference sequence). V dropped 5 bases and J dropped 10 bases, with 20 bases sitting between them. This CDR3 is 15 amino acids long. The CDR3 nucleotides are TGTGCCAGCAGCCCCGAGGGGGGTTCCAGTGCAAAACTGTTTTTT. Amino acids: CASSPEGGSSAKLFF.

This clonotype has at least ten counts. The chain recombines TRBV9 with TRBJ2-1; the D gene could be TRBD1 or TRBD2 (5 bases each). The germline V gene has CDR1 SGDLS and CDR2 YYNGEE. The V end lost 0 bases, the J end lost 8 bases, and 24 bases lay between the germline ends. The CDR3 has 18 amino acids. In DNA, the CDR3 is TGTGCCAGCAGCGTAGGGGGGAGTCGTTCTCGAGCTGGGGATGAGCAGTTCTTC. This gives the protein CASSVGGSRSRAGDEQFF.

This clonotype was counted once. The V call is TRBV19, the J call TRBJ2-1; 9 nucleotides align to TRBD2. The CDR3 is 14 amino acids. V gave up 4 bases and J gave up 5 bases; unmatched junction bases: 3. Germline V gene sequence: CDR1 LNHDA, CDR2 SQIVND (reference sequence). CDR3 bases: TGTGCCAGTAGTACCGCGGGAGGGGACAATGAGCAGTTCTTC. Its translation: CASSTAGGDNEQFF.

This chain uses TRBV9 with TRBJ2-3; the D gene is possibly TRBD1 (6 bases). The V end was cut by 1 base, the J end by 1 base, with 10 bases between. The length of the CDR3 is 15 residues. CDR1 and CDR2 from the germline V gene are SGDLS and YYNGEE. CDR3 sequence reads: CASSVSAGGTDTQYF. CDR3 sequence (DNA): TGTGCCAGCAGCGTATCGGCAGGGGGCACAGATACGCAGTATTTT.

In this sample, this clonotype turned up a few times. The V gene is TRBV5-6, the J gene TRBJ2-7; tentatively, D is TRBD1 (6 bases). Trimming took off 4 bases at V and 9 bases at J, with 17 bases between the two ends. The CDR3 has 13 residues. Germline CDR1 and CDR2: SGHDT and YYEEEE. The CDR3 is CASSETGKLVQYF. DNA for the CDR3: TGTGCCAGCAGCGAGACAGGAAAGTTGGTGCAGTACTTC.

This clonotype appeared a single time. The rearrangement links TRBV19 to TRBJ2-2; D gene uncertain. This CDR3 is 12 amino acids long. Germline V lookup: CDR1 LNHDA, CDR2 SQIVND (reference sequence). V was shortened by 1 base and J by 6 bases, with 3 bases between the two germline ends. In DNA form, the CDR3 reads TGTGCCAGTAGTATAGTCCCCGGGGAGCTGTTTTTT. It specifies CASSIVPGELFF.

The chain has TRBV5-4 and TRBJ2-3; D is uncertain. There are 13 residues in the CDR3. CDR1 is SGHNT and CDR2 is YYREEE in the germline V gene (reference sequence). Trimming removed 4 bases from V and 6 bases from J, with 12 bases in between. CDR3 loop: CASSLEVSDTQYF. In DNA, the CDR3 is TGTGCCAGCAGCCTTGAAGTGTCCGATACGCAGTATTTT.